This T cell receptor (beta chain) appears in the sequencing data of a study of blood T cell repertoires in COVID-19. Study as a whole: The analysed material was cDNA or gDNA that came from T cells, B-cell-depleted T cells, or PBMCs.

With 0 bases clipped from V and 7 bases from J, the junction kept 8 bases outside the gene matches. CDR3 length equals 17 residues. The germline gives CDR1 MGHRA, CDR2 YSYEKL. As processed by the authors: Amplifying reference gene primers gave estimates of nucleated cell counts. TCRdb's copy holds only in-frame clones and misses some; the assay was immunoSEQ multiplex PCR. That table gives V, J and clone size, and the DNA gave D and trimming. The sample has roughly 160,000 clones; around 89% are singletons. Sequenced input: peripheral blood. The receptor was isolated from a man aged 45-65 years who had recovered from COVID-19. This chain connects TRBV4-1 to TRBJ1-6, with 8 bases that match TRBD1. The CDR3 nucleotides read TGCGCCAGCAGCCAAGAAGGCGACAGGGGATGGAATTCACCCCTCCACTTT. Protein: CASSQEGDRGWNSPLHF.